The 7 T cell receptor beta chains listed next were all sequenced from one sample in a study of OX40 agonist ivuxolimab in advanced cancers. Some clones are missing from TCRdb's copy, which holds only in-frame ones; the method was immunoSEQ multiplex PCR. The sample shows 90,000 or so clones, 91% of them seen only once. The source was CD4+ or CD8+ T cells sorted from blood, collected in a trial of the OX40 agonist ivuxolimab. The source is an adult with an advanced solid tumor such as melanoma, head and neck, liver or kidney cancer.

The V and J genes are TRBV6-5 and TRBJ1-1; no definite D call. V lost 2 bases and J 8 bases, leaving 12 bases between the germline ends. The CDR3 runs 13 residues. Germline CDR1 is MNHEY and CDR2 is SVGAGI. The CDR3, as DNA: TGTGCCAGCAGTTACGAACCCTCTACGGAAGCTTTCTTT. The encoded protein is CASSYEPSTEAFF.

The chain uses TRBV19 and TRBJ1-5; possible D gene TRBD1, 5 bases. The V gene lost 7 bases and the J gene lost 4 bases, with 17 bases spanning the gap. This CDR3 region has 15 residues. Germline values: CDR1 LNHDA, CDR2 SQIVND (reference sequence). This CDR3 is CASTPDRDGNQPQHF. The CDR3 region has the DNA TGTGCCAGTACCCCAGACAGAGACGGGAATCAGCCCCAGCATTTT. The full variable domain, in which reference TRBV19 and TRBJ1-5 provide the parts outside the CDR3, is DGGITQSPKYLFRKEGQNVTLSCEQNLNHDAMYWYRQDPGQGLRLIYYSQIVNDFQKGDIAEGYSVSREKKESFPLTVTSAQKNPTAFYLCASTPDRDGNQPQHFGDGTRLSIL.

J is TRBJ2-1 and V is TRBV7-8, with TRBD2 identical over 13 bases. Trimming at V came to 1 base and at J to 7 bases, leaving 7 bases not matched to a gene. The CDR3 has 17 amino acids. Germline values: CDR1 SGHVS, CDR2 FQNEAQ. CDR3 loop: CASSLEWGLAGPNEQFF. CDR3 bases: TGTGCCAGCAGCTTAGAGTGGGGACTAGCGGGACCGAATGAGCAGTTCTTC.

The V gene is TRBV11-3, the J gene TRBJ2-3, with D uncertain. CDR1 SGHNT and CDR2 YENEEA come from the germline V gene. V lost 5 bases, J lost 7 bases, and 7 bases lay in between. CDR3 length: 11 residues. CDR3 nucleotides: TGTGCCAGCAGCCGAGAGTATACGCAGTATTTT. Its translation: CASSREYTQYF.

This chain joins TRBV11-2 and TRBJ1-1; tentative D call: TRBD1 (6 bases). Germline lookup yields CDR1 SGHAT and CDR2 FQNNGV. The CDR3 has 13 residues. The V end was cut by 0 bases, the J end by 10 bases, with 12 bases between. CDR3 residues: CASSLERGGPAFF. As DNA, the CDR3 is TGTGCCAGCAGCTTAGAAAGGGGGGGGCCAGCTTTCTTT.

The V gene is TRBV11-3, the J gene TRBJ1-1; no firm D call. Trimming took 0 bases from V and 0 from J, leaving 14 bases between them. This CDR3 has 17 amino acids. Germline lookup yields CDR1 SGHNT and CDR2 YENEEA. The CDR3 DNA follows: TGTGCCAGCAGCTTAGATTTGTCAAGTGCGATGAACACTGAAGCTTTCTTT. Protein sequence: CASSLDLSSAMNTEAFF.

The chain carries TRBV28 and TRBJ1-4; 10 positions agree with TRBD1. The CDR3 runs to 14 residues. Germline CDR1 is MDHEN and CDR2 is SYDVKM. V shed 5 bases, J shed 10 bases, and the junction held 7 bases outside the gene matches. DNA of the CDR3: TGTGCCAGCAGTCTCCGGGACAGGGGAGGAAAACTGTTTTTT. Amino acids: CASSLRDRGGKLFF.